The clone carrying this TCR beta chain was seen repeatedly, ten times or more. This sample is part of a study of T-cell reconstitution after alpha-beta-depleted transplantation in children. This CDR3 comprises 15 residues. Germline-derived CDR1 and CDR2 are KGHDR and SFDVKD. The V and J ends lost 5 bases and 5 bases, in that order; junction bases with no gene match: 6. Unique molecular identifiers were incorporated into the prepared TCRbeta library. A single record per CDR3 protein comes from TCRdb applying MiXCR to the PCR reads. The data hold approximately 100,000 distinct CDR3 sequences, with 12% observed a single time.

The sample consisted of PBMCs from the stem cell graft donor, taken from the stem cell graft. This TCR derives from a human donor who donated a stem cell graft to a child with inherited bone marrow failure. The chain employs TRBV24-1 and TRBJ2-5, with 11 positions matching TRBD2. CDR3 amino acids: CATSGLTSGTETQYF. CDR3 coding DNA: TGTGCCACCAGTGGCCTGACTAGCGGGACGGAGACCCAGTACTTC.